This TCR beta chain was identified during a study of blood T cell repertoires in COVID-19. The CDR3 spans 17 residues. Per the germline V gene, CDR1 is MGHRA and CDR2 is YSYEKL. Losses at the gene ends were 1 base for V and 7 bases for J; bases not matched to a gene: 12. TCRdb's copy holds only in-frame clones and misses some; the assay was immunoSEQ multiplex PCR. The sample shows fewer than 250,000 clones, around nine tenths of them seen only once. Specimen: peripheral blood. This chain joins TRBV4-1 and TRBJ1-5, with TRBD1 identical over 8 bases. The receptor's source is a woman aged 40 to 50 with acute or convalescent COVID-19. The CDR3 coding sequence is TGCGCCAGCAGCCAAGGTGGAGCCAGGGGGCTTAAACAGCCCCAGCATTTT. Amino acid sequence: CASSQGGARGLKQPQHF.